The following is a T cell receptor beta chain sequence with its context. The antigen is undetermined. CDR3 length equals 14 residues. V lost 5 bases, J lost 4 bases, and 14 bases lay in between. Per germline, CDR1 SGHNT and CDR2 YENEEA. This entry belongs to a study of beta chain features in type 1 diabetes. Findings and limits, study-wide: Compared with healthy donors, patients appeared to share more similar naive, central memory and regulatory TCRB repertoires. Here, the possible influence of HLA type (on TCRB rearrangement) remained unresolved. All four CD4+ subsets of Type 1 diabetes patients contained TCRB CDR3s that were moderately but significantly shorter.

The sequenced template was cDNA made from the entire isolated RNA. Sequencing was performed with immunoSEQ multiplex PCR; in TCRdb, only in-frame clones are kept and a portion is missing. Here the sample spans 250,000 to 300,000 clones, under 8.5% being singletons. The sample comprised central memory CD4+ T cells from blood. The sequence derives from a young woman in good health. This chain connects TRBV11-3 to TRBJ1-1, with unresolved D. The CDR3 nucleotides are TGTGCCAGCAGCCCCATATCAGGCGCCACTGAAGCTTTCTTT. This sequence encodes CASSPISGATEAFF.